A single sample is the source of the 30 T cell receptor beta chains below, sequenced in a study of T cells after yellow fever vaccination. TCRdb independently ran MiXCR on the 5' RACE reads; one entry per CDR3 protein. The sample lists 250,000 to 300,000 distinct CDR3 sequences, about 5.2% occurring once. The sample was CD4+ T cells sorted from PBMCs, taken on the day of the yellow fever booster vaccination. Receptors originate from a man aged 18 to 29 who received the YFV17D yellow fever vaccine.

The V call is TRBV12-3 or TRBV12-4, the J call TRBJ2-3, with D perhaps given as TRBD1 or TRBD2 (6 bases each). Trimming took 7 bases from V and 4 from J, leaving 18 bases between them. The CDR3 totals 15 residues. This CDR3 is CASIPRGRGSDTQYF. CDR3 nucleotides: TGTGCCAGCATCCCACGGGGGCGCGGGTCAGATACGCAGTATTTT.

This sequence joins TRBV5-1 and TRBJ1-2; weak D call: TRBD1 (5 bases). CDR1 SGHRS and CDR2 YFSETQ come from the germline V gene. The CDR3 has 15 residues. The germline V and J ends were trimmed by 0 bases and 1 base, with 10 bases remaining between them. In DNA form, the CDR3 reads TGCGCCAGCAGCTTGGCTGCAGGGAGTAACTATGGCTACACCTTC. Protein product: CASSLAAGSNYGYTF.

This clonotype was seen a handful of times. The chain employs TRBV28 and TRBJ2-5; D unclear. V was clipped by 5 bases and J by 5 bases, with 12 bases between them. This CDR3 comprises 13 residues. CDR1 MDHEN and CDR2 SYDVKM come from the germline V gene. The CDR3 bases are TGTGCCAGCAGTGCATCATTCCGGGAGACCCAGTACTTC. Residues: CASSASFRETQYF.

At least ten counts were recorded for this clonotype. The V call is TRBV7-3, the J call TRBJ2-3; unclear D gene. The germline CDR1 and CDR2 sequences are SGHTA and FQGTGA. The V and J ends lost 5 bases and 6 bases respectively, with 9 bases between them. The CDR3 totals 12 residues. The CDR3 loop is CASSPGADTQYF. The CDR3 DNA sequence: TGTGCCAGCAGCCCCGGCGCCGATACGCAGTATTTT.

This clonotype was detected ten times or more. The chain joins TRBV5-1 to TRBJ2-1, with a possible D match to TRBD2 (5 bases). This CDR3 has 16 residues. Germline V CDR1 and CDR2: SGHRS, YFSETQ. Trimming left V 0 bases short and J 7 bases short, with 17 bases between. The DNA of the CDR3 is TGCGCCAGCAGCTTGGCCATCGGGGTCTCGGGGAATGAGCAGTTCTTC. It translates to CASSLAIGVSGNEQFF.

The rearrangement links TRBV20-1 to TRBJ1-1; D is unclear. Germline V CDR1 and CDR2: DFQATT, SNEGSKA (reference sequence). The CDR3 has 14 amino acids. Deletions cut 6 bases from V and 2 bases from J, with 16 bases between. CDR3 amino acids: CSAPAYGYNTEAFF. The CDR3 DNA reads TGCAGTGCCCCGGCCTATGGTTACAACACTGAAGCTTTCTTT.

The rearrangement uses TRBV7-2 and TRBJ2-7; either TRBD1 or TRBD2 may fit D (5 bases each). Germline CDR1 SGHTA, CDR2 FQGNSA. V was trimmed by 1 base and J by 7 bases, leaving 17 bases between them. The CDR3 sequence is 15 residues long. CDR3 nucleotide sequence: TGTGCCAGCAGCTTAGAGTCAGGGACCCTGACGGAGCAGTACTTC. It yields the protein CASSLESGTLTEQYF.

The chain has TRBV19 and TRBJ2-3, with D possibly being TRBD2 (7 bases). The V gene lost 3 bases and the J gene lost 3 bases, with 19 bases spanning the gap. The CDR3 covers 17 residues. Germline lookup yields CDR1 LNHDA and CDR2 SQIVND (reference sequence). The CDR3 DNA follows: TGTGCCAGTAGTATCTCGGTCTGGGGGGGGCCGACAGATACGCAGTATTTT. Its translation: CASSISVWGGPTDTQYF. Full variable domain (outside the CDR3, taken from reference TRBV19 and TRBJ2-3): DGGITQSPKYLFRKEGQNVTLSCEQNLNHDAMYWYRQDPGQGLRLIYYSQIVNDFQKGDIAEGYSVSREKKESFPLTVTSAQKNPTAFYLCASSISVWGGPTDTQYFGPGTRLTVL.

V and J are TRBV24-1 and TRBJ2-5, with D unclear. From germline, CDR1 is KGHDR and CDR2 SFDVKD. The CDR3 consists of 16 residues. Trimming removed 2 bases from V and 5 bases from J, with 17 bases in between. The CDR3 is CATSDSAVNSRETQYF. The CDR3 DNA is TGTGCCACCAGTGATTCCGCGGTCAACTCAAGGGAGACCCAGTACTTC.

This clonotype was seen a few times. The chain employs TRBV11-2 and TRBJ2-3, with 7 bases lining up with TRBD1. Germline V gene sequence: CDR1 SGHAT, CDR2 FQNNGV. J was trimmed by 7 bases and V by 0 bases; bases with no gene match: 13. The CDR3 spans 17 residues. The CDR3 reads CASSLEFGTASRYTQYF. DNA for the CDR3: TGTGCCAGCAGCTTAGAGTTCGGGACAGCATCAAGATATACGCAGTATTTT.

This clonotype came up a few times. V is TRBV20-1 and J is TRBJ2-7; D might be TRBD2 (5 bases). Trimming shortened V by 4 bases and J by 4 bases, and 14 bases separated the two germline ends. The CDR3 runs 13 residues. Germline values: CDR1 DFQATT, CDR2 SNEGSKA (reference sequence). CDR3 region: CSATRGIIYEQYF. The CDR3 DNA is TGCAGTGCTACCCGGGGAATCATTTACGAGCAGTACTTC.

This clonotype was detected ten times or more. The chain uses TRBV19 and TRBJ2-7; 10 nucleotides align to TRBD2. Germline V CDR1 and CDR2: LNHDA, SQIVND (reference sequence). The CDR3 has 17 residues. V trimming: 3 bases; J trimming: 6 bases; junction bases outside the gene matches: 14. The CDR3 protein is CASSIYPSGGPVLEQYF. CDR3 coding DNA: TGTGCCAGTAGTATTTACCCTAGCGGGGGCCCGGTTCTCGAGCAGTACTTC. Looking up the rest from reference TRBV19 and TRBJ2-7 gives the full variable domain: DGGITQSPKYLFRKEGQNVTLSCEQNLNHDAMYWYRQDPGQGLRLIYYSQIVNDFQKGDIAEGYSVSREKKESFPLTVTSAQKNPTAFYLCASSIYPSGGPVLEQYFGPGTRLTVT.

The genes are TRBV5-5 and TRBJ2-7; D possibly corresponds to TRBD2 (6 bases). Germline V CDR1 and CDR2: SGHKS, YYEKEE (reference sequence). V was pared by 3 bases and J by 7 bases, with 14 bases between. The CDR3 runs to 13 residues. CDR3 amino acids: CASSSTGVWEQYV. CDR3 sequence (DNA): TGTGCCAGCAGCTCGACGGGGGTTTGGGAGCAGTACGTC.

This clonotype was found many times. J is TRBJ2-2 and V is TRBV6-2 or TRBV6-3; 8 nucleotides align to TRBD1. This CDR3 has 16 residues. V dropped 4 bases and J dropped 3; count of bases not matched to a gene: 7. CDR1 MNHEY and CDR2 SVGEGT come from the germline V gene. CDR3 in DNA: TGTGCCAGCAGTTCCCAGGGGGCCGGGCACACCGGGGAGCTGTTTTTT. This encodes CASSSQGAGHTGELFF.

This clonotype was picked up many times. The V gene is TRBV12-3 or TRBV12-4, the J gene TRBJ2-5; tentatively, D is TRBD2 (6 bases). The CDR3 spans 15 residues. Trimming took off 5 bases at V and 2 bases at J, with 15 bases between the two ends. The CDR3 reads CASSLNDGTQETQYF. The CDR3 nucleotides read TGTGCCAGCAGTCTAAATGACGGGACTCAAGAGACCCAGTACTTC.

V gene TRBV12-3 or TRBV12-4 combines with J gene TRBJ1-2; a possible D gene is TRBD1 (5 bases). The CDR3 extends over 15 amino acids. Trimming removed 5 bases at V and 8 bases at J, with 21 bases between. The CDR3 sequence is CASSAPGGGGSGYTF. In DNA form, the CDR3 reads TGTGCCAGCAGTGCCCCCGGGGGGGGAGGTAGCGGCTACACCTTC.

This clonotype occurred a few times. The chain links TRBV7-2 to TRBJ1-6; no definite D call. This CDR3 spans 14 amino acids. CDR1 is SGHTA, CDR2 FQGNSA, per germline. The V end lost 2 bases, the J end lost 7 bases, and 9 bases lay between the germline ends. CDR3 sequence: CASSLSTGNSPLHF. CDR3 DNA: TGTGCCAGCAGCTTATCGACGGGAAATTCACCCCTCCACTTT.

CDR3 in DNA: TGTGCCAGCAGTGTGGACAGGGGAGGTGGCTACACCTTC. Residues: CASSVDRGGGYTF. This chain links TRBV6-1 with TRBJ1-2, with 9 bases fitting TRBD1. There are 13 residues in the CDR3. V shed 4 bases, J shed 7 bases, and the junction held 4 bases outside the gene matches. CDR1 is MNHNS and CDR2 is SASEGT in the germline V gene.

The gene calls are TRBV4-2 and TRBJ1-5; D remains unclear. V was pared by 0 bases and J by 2 bases, with 14 bases between. The germline V gene has CDR1 LGHNA and CDR2 YNFKEQ. The CDR3 extends over 17 amino acids. This CDR3 is CASSQDLTGIRNQPQHF. The CDR3 DNA follows: TGTGCCAGCAGCCAAGATTTGACGGGGATCCGCAATCAGCCCCAGCATTTT.

This clonotype was seen repeatedly, ten times or more. This rearrangement joins TRBV7-2 to TRBJ2-3; weak D call: TRBD2 (6 bases). The CDR3 length is 15 residues. V dropped 0 bases and J dropped 4 bases, with 11 bases sitting between them. Germline V CDR1 and CDR2: SGHTA, FQGNSA. CDR3 bases: TGTGCCAGCAGCTTAGCACTAGCCGGAGCAGATACGCAGTATTTT. Its translation: CASSLALAGADTQYF.

The table lists this clonotype with a few counts. The chain has TRBV9 and TRBJ2-5, with 7 nucleotides matching TRBD2. The J segment lost 3 bases and the V segment lost 4 bases, leaving 9 bases of the junction unmatched. CDR3 length: 15 amino acids. The V gene's germline CDR1 is SGDLS and CDR2 YYNGEE. CDR3 loop: CASSPGGGREETQYF. CDR3 DNA: TGTGCCAGCAGCCCCGGGGGAGGGAGGGAAGAGACCCAGTACTTC.

The CDR3 reads CASSPQGGAHTDTQYF. DNA of the CDR3: TGTGCCAGCAGCCCCCAGGGGGGTGCCCACACAGATACGCAGTATTTT. The chain links TRBV7-8 to TRBJ2-3; tentatively, D is TRBD1 (7 bases). CDR1 and CDR2 from the germline V gene are SGHVS and FQNEAQ. Trimming stripped 5 bases from V and 2 bases from J, with 17 bases between. The CDR3 extends over 16 amino acids.

This sequence joins TRBV7-2 and TRBJ2-1; D perhaps matches TRBD1 (5 bases). CDR1 SGHTA and CDR2 FQGNSA come from the germline V gene. The V end lost 1 base, the J end lost 5 bases, and 12 bases lay between the germline ends. CDR3 length: 15 residues. The CDR3 DNA is TGTGCCAGCAGCTTAGTTGTGACAGACAACAATGAGCAGTTCTTC. As protein: CASSLVVTDNNEQFF.

In this sample, this clonotype turned up many times. The chain links TRBV7-2 to TRBJ2-3; tentatively, D is TRBD2 (5 bases). Per the germline V gene, CDR1 is SGHTA and CDR2 is FQGNSA. Trimming removed 5 bases at V and 5 bases at J, with 11 bases between. The CDR3 sequence is 13 residues long. As DNA, the CDR3 is TGTGCCAGCAGCCAATCCGGGGTAGATACGCAGTATTTT. It is translated as CASSQSGVDTQYF.

This clonotype was seen more than once but under ten times. The gene calls are TRBV5-1 and TRBJ2-1; D unclear. The CDR3 runs 12 residues. Looked up from germline, CDR1 is SGHRS and CDR2 is YFSETQ. The V and J ends lost 2 bases and 13 bases respectively, with 13 bases between them. The CDR3 loop reads CASSFLSDQQFF. The CDR3 DNA sequence: TGCGCCAGCAGCTTCCTCAGTGATCAACAGTTCTTC.

This clonotype showed up just a few times. The chain combines TRBV7-3 with TRBJ2-1, with D possibly matching TRBD1 (6 bases). The CDR3 consists of 15 residues. The V gene lost 5 bases and the J gene lost 5 bases, with 16 bases spanning the gap. Germline-derived CDR1 and CDR2 are SGHTA and FQGTGA. CDR3 in DNA: TGTGCCAGCAGCAAACAGGGTGGTAGGAACAATGAGCAGTTCTTC. Residues: CASSKQGGRNNEQFF.

This chain joins TRBV5-1 and TRBJ2-5; 9 nucleotides match TRBD1. The ends lost 0 bases at V and 4 bases at J; junction bases unmatched: 10. The CDR3 has 17 residues. The germline CDR1 and CDR2 sequences are SGHRS and YFSETQ. The CDR3 DNA is TGCGCCAGCAGCTTGGGTGGGACAGGGTTGGAAGGAGAGACCCAGTACTTC. Its protein is CASSLGGTGLEGETQYF.

The CDR3 bases are TGTGCCAGCAGCCAAAGTTCCTCTGGGGCCAACGTCCTGACTTTC. Residues: CASSQSSSGANVLTF. The chain couples TRBV3-1 to TRBJ2-6; D is unresolved. CDR1 is LGHDT and CDR2 is YNNKEL in the germline V gene (reference sequence). The CDR3 covers 15 residues. The ends were cut back, 2 bases at V and 0 bases at J, with 5 bases in the middle.

The table lists this clonotype with many counts. The chain combines TRBV7-2 with TRBJ2-1, with D tentatively TRBD2 (6 bases). Germline-derived CDR1 and CDR2 are SGHTA and FQGNSA. The germline V and J ends were trimmed by 8 bases and 4 bases, with 18 bases remaining between them. The CDR3 sequence is 15 residues long. The CDR3 DNA follows: TGTGCCAGCGGCAAAAACGGCGGGGAGTACAATGAGCAGTTCTTC. Translated: CASGKNGGEYNEQFF.

The V call is TRBV4-3, the J call TRBJ1-5; no reliable D call. Deletions cut 0 bases from V and 7 bases from J, with 13 bases between. CDR1 and CDR2 from the germline V gene are LGHNA and YSLEER. The CDR3 runs 15 residues. This CDR3 is CASSQEVTAMQPQHF. The DNA for the CDR3 is TGCGCCAGCAGCCAAGAGGTTACAGCCATGCAGCCCCAGCATTTT.